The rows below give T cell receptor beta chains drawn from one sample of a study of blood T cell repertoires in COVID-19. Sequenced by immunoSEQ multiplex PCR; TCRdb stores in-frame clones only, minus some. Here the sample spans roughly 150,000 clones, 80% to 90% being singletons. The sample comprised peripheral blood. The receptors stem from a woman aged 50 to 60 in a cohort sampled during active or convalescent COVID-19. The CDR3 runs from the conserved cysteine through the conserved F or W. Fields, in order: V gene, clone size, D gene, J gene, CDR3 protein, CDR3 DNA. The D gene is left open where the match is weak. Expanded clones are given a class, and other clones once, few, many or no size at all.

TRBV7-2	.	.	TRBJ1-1	CASSLASLPAEAFF	TGTGCCAGCAGCTTAGCGTCCCTCCCGGCTGAAGCTTTCTTT
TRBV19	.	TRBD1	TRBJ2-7	CASSQTGTGTHEQYF	TGTGCCAGTAGTCAGACCGGGACAGGGACCCACGAGCAGTACTTC
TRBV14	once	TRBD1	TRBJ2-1	CASSQVGNSGGEQFF	TGTGCCAGCAGCCAAGTAGGGAACTCAGGGGGTGAGCAGTTCTTC
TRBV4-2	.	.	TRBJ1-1	CASSQEWGPRSTEAFF	TGTGCCAGCAGCCAAGAGTGGGGCCCTAGATCGACTGAAGCTTTCTTT
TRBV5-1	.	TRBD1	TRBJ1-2	CASSRDRGANYGYTF	TGCGCCAGCAGCCGGGACAGGGGTGCTAACTATGGCTACACCTTC
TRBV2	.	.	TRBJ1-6	CASRGLGGTPLHF	TGTGCCAGCAGGGGACTAGGGGGTACACCCCTCCACTTT
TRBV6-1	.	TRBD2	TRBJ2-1	CASSLLAGITNEQFF	TGTGCCAGCAGTTTACTAGCGGGGATAACCAATGAGCAGTTCTTC
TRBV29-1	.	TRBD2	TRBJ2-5	CSVRGLAGGRETQYF	TGCAGCGTTCGAGGACTAGCGGGGGGTCGAGAGACCCAGTACTTC
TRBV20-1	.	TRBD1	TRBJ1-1	CSASSELLTGGQEAFF	TGCAGTGCTAGTTCCGAACTCCTGACAGGGGGCCAAGAAGCTTTCTTT
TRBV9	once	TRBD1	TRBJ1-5	CASIGQGLQPQHF	TGTGCCAGCATCGGACAGGGTTTACAGCCCCAGCATTTT
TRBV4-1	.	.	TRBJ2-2	CASSQGRQGGNTGELFF	TGCGCCAGCAGCCAAGGGAGGCAGGGGGGGAACACCGGGGAGCTGTTTTTT
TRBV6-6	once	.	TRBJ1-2	CASSGRGNDGYTF	TGTGCCAGCAGTGGTAGGGGGAACGATGGCTACACCTTC
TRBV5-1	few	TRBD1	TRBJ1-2	CASSSGQWGYTF	TGCGCCAGCAGCTCGGGACAGTGGGGCTACACCTTC
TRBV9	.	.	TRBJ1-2	CASSVDYDLFNYGYTF	TGTGCCAGCAGCGTAGACTACGACCTATTTAACTATGGCTACACCTTC
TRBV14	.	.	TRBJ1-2	CASSQSRSEGYTF	TGTGCCAGCAGCCAATCGAGGTCTGAGGGCTACACCTTC
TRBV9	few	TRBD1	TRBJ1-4	CASSGAGPGQGNEKLFF	TGTGCCAGCAGCGGTGCAGGTCCGGGACAGGGGAATGAAAAACTGTTTTTT
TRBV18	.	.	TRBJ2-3	CASSPRGTDTQYF	TGTGCCAGCTCACCCCGGGGAACAGATACGCAGTATTTT
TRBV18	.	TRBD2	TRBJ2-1	CASSPVTSGIHSYNEQFF	TGTGCCAGCTCACCGGTGACTAGCGGGATACACTCCTACAATGAGCAGTTCTTC
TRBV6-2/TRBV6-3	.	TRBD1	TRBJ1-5	CASSRPRQGRRGQPQHF	TGTGCCAGCAGCCGCCCTCGACAGGGAAGGAGAGGTCAGCCCCAGCATTTT
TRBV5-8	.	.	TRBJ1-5	CASSSDSYSNQPQHF	TGTGCCAGCAGCTCAGACAGTTATAGCAATCAGCCCCAGCATTTT
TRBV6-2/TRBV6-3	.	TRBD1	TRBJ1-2	CASSYTDRTGQGYTF	TGTGCCAGCAGTTACACCGACAGGACAGGGCAAGGCTACACCTTC
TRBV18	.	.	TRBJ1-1	CASQTANTEAFF	TGTGCCAGCCAAACAGCGAACACTGAAGCTTTCTTT
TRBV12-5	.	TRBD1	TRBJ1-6	CASGLLSDRDSPLHF	TGTGCTAGTGGTTTGCTGAGTGACAGGGATTCACCCCTCCACTTT
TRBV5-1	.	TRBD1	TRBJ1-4	CASSVGQGSEKLFF	TGCGCCAGCAGCGTGGGACAGGGGTCTGAAAAACTGTTTTTT
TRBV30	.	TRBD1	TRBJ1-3	CAWSDGTGSGNTIYF	TGTGCCTGGAGTGATGGGACAGGGAGTGGAAACACCATATATTTT
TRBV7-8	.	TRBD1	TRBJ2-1	CASSYTTGAGGEQFF	TGTGCCAGCAGCTACACAACTGGGGCAGGGGGTGAGCAGTTCTTC
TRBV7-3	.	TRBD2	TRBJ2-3	CASSSAGGRADTQYF	TGTGCCAGCAGCTCAGCGGGGGGTAGGGCAGATACGCAGTATTTT
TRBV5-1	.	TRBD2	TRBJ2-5	CASSSSGGAGETQYF	TGCGCCAGCAGCTCTAGCGGGGGGGCTGGGGAGACCCAGTACTTC
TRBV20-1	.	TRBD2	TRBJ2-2	CSASRAGGANTGELFF	TGCAGTGCTAGTCGGGCGGGGGGCGCGAACACCGGGGAGCTGTTTTTT
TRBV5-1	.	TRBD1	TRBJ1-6	CASSLDRGPSPLHF	TGCGCCAGCAGCTTGGACAGGGGGCCTTCACCCCTCCACTTT
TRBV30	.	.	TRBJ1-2	CAWSPRGYGYTF	TGTGCCTGGAGTCCCCGCGGTTATGGCTACACCTTC
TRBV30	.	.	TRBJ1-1	CAWSGSRVTEAFF	TGTGCCTGGAGTGGGTCCCGGGTCACTGAAGCTTTCTTT
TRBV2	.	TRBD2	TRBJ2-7	CASLAGGLGYEQYF	TGTGCCAGCCTAGCGGGGGGGCTCGGATACGAGCAGTACTTC
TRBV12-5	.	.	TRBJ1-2	CASGWVSNYGYTF	TGTGCTAGTGGTTGGGTCAGTAACTATGGCTACACCTTC
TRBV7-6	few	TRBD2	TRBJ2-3	CASSLGAGGPGTDTQYF	TGTGCCAGCAGCTTGGGAGCGGGGGGGCCGGGCACAGATACGCAGTATTTT
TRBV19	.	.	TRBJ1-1	CASSRTGVDTEAFF	TGTGCCAGTAGTAGGACGGGAGTGGACACTGAAGCTTTCTTT
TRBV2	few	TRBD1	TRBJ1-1	CASSRTGEQTFF	TGTGCCAGCAGCCGGACAGGGGAGCAAACTTTCTTT
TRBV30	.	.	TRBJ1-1	CAWWGGLNTEAFF	TGTGCCTGGTGGGGGGGTCTGAACACTGAAGCTTTCTTT
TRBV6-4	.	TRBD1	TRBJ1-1	CASSDTRRTGRPEAFF	TGTGCCAGCAGTGACACGAGACGGACAGGGCGTCCCGAAGCTTTCTTT
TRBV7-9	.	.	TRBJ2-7	CASSLLRDGNYEQYF	TGTGCCAGCAGCTTACTGCGGGACGGAAACTACGAGCAGTACTTC
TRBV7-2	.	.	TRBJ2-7	CASSWAGQGYEQYF	TGTGCCAGCAGCTGGGCCGGACAAGGCTACGAGCAGTACTTC
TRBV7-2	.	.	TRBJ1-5	CASSLVSVNQPQHF	TGTGCCAGCAGCTTAGTATCCGTGAATCAGCCCCAGCATTTT
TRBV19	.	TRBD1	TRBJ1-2	CASSPTGGKGYTF	TGTGCCAGTAGTCCTACAGGGGGTAAAGGCTACACCTTC
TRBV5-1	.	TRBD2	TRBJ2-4	CASSLGSGGPRVGAKNIQYF	TGCGCCAGCAGCTTGGGGAGCGGGGGGCCTCGGGTAGGGGCCAAAAACATTCAGTACTTC
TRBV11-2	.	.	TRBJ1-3	CASSLEVGTIYF	TGTGCCAGCAGCTTGGAGGTCGGCACCATATATTTT
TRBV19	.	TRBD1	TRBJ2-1	CASSPWTGEDEQFF	TGTGCCAGTAGTCCCTGGACAGGGGAAGATGAGCAGTTCTTC
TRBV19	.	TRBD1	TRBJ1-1	CASRWGQQHTEAFF	TGTGCCAGTCGGTGGGGACAGCAGCACACTGAAGCTTTCTTT
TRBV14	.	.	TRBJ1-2	CASSREVGYGYTF	TGTGCCAGCAGCCGGGAGGTGGGCTATGGCTACACCTTC
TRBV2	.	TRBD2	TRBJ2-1	CASSEALVRLAGGPAYNEQFF	TGTGCCAGCAGTGAAGCGCTTGTCCGACTAGCGGGGGGGCCTGCCTACAATGAGCAGTTCTTC
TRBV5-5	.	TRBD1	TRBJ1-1	CASSISGTGLTEAFF	TGTGCCAGCAGCATATCCGGGACAGGGCTCACTGAAGCTTTCTTT
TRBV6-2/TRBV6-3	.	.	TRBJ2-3	CASSFSTPPTDTQYF	TGTGCCAGCAGTTTTTCGACTCCGCCCACAGATACGCAGTATTTT
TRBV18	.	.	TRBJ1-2	CASSPRGGNYGYTF	TGTGCCAGCTCACCACGGGGGGGGAACTATGGCTACACCTTC
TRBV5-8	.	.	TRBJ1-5	CASSLGRGIYQPQHF	TGTGCCAGCAGCTTAGGCAGGGGCATTTATCAGCCCCAGCATTTT